One TCR beta chain is described in this entry. The sample is drawn from a study of blood T cell repertoires in COVID-19. On the study more broadly: Both acute and convalescent COVID-19 samples were obtained from the United States, Italy and Spain. PBMCs, B-cell-depleted T cells, or T cells provided the cDNA or gDNA that made up the material.

How the authors handled the data: Counts of nucleated cells, estimated from reference gene primer amplification, were obtained. Clones were read by immunoSEQ multiplex PCR, and TCRdb kept only the in-frame ones, dropping some. V and J calls and clone size are those listed in that table; D and trimming were worked out from the DNA. This table has 220,000 or so clones, roughly 80% appearing once. The V segment lost 2 bases and the J segment 1 base; nucleotides outside the gene matches: 2. CDR1 is MNHEY and CDR2 is SVGEGT in the germline V gene. The CDR3 has 15 amino acids. The clonotype comes from a woman between 55 and 75 years old who had recovered from COVID-19. The sample comprised peripheral blood. J is TRBJ2-3 and V is TRBV6-2 or TRBV6-3; 8 bases are a match to TRBD2. CDR3 coding DNA: TGTGCCAGCAGTTACCAGACTAGCGGCACAGATACGCAGTATTTT. It codes for CASSYQTSGTDTQYF.